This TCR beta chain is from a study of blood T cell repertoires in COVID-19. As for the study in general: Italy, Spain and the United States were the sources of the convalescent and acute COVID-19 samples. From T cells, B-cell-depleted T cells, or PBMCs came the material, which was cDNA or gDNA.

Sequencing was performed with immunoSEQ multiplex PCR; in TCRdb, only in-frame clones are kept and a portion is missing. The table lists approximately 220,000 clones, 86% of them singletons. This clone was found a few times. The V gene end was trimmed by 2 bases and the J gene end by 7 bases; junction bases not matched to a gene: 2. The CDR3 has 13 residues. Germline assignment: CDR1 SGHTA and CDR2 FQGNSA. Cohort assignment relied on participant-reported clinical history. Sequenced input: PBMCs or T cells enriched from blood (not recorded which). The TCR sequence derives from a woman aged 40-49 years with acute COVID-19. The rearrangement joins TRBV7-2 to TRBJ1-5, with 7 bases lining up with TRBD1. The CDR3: CASSLTGVQPQHF. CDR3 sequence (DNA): TGTGCCAGCAGCTTAACAGGGGTCCAGCCCCAGCATTTT.